The 5 T cell receptor beta chains given below trace back to one sample, sequenced in a study of CD8 T cells in Susac syndrome. It was with random hexamers that roughly 0.45 to 1 ug RNA was reverse transcribed. TCRdb called the immunoSEQ multiplex PCR reads again in MiXCR, with one record for every CDR3 protein. The table shows roughly 150,000 distinct CDR3 sequences, with 92% occurring only once. The specimen was CD4+ T cells from PBMCs. Receptors were obtained from a human donor in good health.

The V gene is TRBV23-1, the J gene TRBJ1-5, with unresolved D. TRBV23-1 is marked as an open reading frame, function uncertain. This CDR3 contains 15 residues. Deletions cut 2 bases from V and 5 bases from J, with 13 bases between. CDR3 sequence: CASSQTEHAYQPQHF. The CDR3 coding sequence is TGCGCCAGCAGTCAAACGGAACACGCATATCAGCCCCAGCATTTT.

The chain uses TRBV12-3 or TRBV12-4 and TRBJ1-3, with D hard to call. V lost 3 bases and J lost 0, with 3 bases in between. This CDR3 region has 13 residues. The CDR3 is CASSFYSGNTIYF. The CDR3 DNA reads TGTGCCAGCAGTTTTTACTCTGGAAACACCATATATTTT.

The CDR3 DNA follows: TGTGCCAGCAGCCCCAGTCAATCGGGTCCCACAGATACGCAGTATTTT. It encodes CASSPSQSGPTDTQYF. The rearrangement joins TRBV9 to TRBJ2-3; unclear D gene. Trimming removed 4 bases from V and 2 bases from J, with 17 bases in between. This CDR3 is built from 16 residues. Germline V gene sequence: CDR1 SGDLS, CDR2 YYNGEE.

The rearrangement links TRBV4-3 to TRBJ2-1, with TRBD2 identical over 8 bases. Trimming cost V 1 base and J 1 base; bases outside gene matches: 6. The germline CDR1 and CDR2 sequences are LGHNA and YSLEER. The CDR3 loop spans 17 amino acids. CDR3 amino acids: CASSQAGGGTSYNEQFF. The CDR3 DNA sequence: TGCGCCAGCAGCCAAGCAGGCGGGGGGACATCCTACAATGAGCAGTTCTTC.

V is TRBV24-1 and J is TRBJ2-1, with TRBD2 matching over 9 bases. This CDR3 spans 18 amino acids. The V and J ends lost 2 bases and 4 bases, in that order; junction bases with no gene match: 11. Germline V lookup: CDR1 KGHDR, CDR2 SFDVKD. The CDR3 is CATSDSAPRLAAYNEQFF. In DNA, the CDR3 is TGTGCCACCAGTGATTCAGCCCCTCGACTAGCGGCTTACAATGAGCAGTTCTTC.